This TCR beta chain was documented in a study of cytomegalovirus exposure and HLA in healthy donors. To note about this clone: Its antigen is undetermined.

Whole-study findings and limits: Later on, a genetic analysis was performed. It linked a missense variant in DCLRE1C with V- and J-gene trimming of TCR beta.

PCR employed 60 Vbeta and 13 Jbeta primers. Some clones are missing from TCRdb's copy, which holds only in-frame ones; the method was immunoSEQ multiplex PCR. The data hold hundreds of thousands of clones, with around four fifths observed a single time. V was clipped by 2 bases and J by 11 bases, with 10 bases between them. This CDR3 contains 13 residues. The germline V gene has CDR1 MNHEY and CDR2 SVGAGI. The TCR sequence derives from a woman in her forties in good health and CMV-seronegative. Sequences were obtained from PBMCs. This chain connects TRBV6-5 to TRBJ1-6; D is unclear. Here the CDR3 DNA reads TGTGCCAGCAGTTACGCGGAAAATCCACCCCTCCACTTT. It specifies CASSYAENPPLHF.